This T cell receptor (beta chain) is from a study of T cell repertoires in cytomegalovirus infection. Study at large: Matching HLA type, along with CMV infection, was indicated by public TCR beta signatures.

CDR1 and CDR2 (germline): MNHGY, SAAAGT. This CDR3 is built from 15 residues. V lost 6 bases and J lost 4, with 16 bases in between. Worth noting for this clonotype: Its antigen is unidentified.

Whole-study results and caveats: There were carriers of CMV plus the relevant HLA, and cumulative public TCR beta family frequency identified them. Ex vivo responses were dominated by HLA-C-restricted CMV-specific TCR beta clonotypes.

Each CDR3 protein gets one entry after TCRdb re-called the reads with MiXCR. The data contain tens of thousands of distinct CDR3 sequences, about 33% of them singletons. Sequencing input: PBMCs, sequenced either directly or after in vitro stimulation (not recorded which). The chain recombines TRBV6-8 with TRBJ1-3; D might be TRBD1 (5 bases). The receptor was isolated from a human donor in good health (CMV status not recorded). Some clones in this sample may be carry-over from other donors' samples. The DNA of the CDR3 is TGTGCCAGCAGCCCTCGCCAAGGGGTCGGAAACACCATATATTTT. This encodes CASSPRQGVGNTIYF.